Below are 2 T cell receptor beta chains sequenced from a single sample in a study of T cells in women clearing cervical HPV infection. TCRdb's table, derived via immunoSEQ multiplex PCR, lists solely in-frame clones and lacks some. Its table records some 14,000 clones. What was sequenced was blood buffy coat. The source of these receptors is a woman aged 18 to 69 with a cervical HPV16 infection that either progressed to CIN3+ or cleared (not recorded which).

For this clone: The sequenced fragment ends 3 residues before the CDR3 boundary, so the rest is inferred from the germline J gene. The rearrangement joins TRBV7-9 to TRBJ2-5; the D gene is possibly TRBD2 (6 bases). Per the germline V gene, CDR1 is SEHNR and CDR2 is FQNEAQ (reference sequence). The V gene lost 4 bases and the J gene lost 1 base, with 10 bases spanning the gap. The CDR3 extends over 14 amino acids. Incomplete CDR3 DNA: TGTGCCAGCAGCTCGACTAGTTTCCAAGAGACC. Translation gives CASSSTSFQET. The complete CDR3 reads CASSSTSFQETQYF.

Details on this clone: With the read ending 3 residues before the CDR3 end, the germline J gene is used to fill in that end. V gene TRBV19 combines with J gene TRBJ2-3, with a tentative D call TRBD2 (6 bases). The germline V and J ends were trimmed by 7 bases and 0 bases, with 17 bases remaining between them. CDR3 size: 16 residues. Germline V lookup: CDR1 LNHDA, CDR2 SQIVND (reference sequence). The CDR3 sequence is CASTRSGEASTDTQYF. CDR3 bases read: TGTGCCAGTACCCGGTCGGGGGAGGCTAGCACAGATACG.